The present TCR beta chain was sequenced within a study of identical twins. The CDR3 contains 15 residues. Germline assignment: CDR1 LGHNA and CDR2 YSLEER. Unmatched junction bases numbered 8, after V lost 4 bases and J lost 3 bases. TCRdb re-called the 5' RACE reads with MiXCR, one entry per CDR3 protein. The sample has some 560,000 distinct CDR3 sequences, 7.5% to 10% seen once. This sample was also put to use in a study of yellow fever vaccine responses in identical twins. According to that study: Twin vaccine T cell responses reportedly seemed partly convergent, partly personalized.

Source material: PBMCs. The receptor comes from a woman aged 18-35 years in good health. V usage is TRBV4-3 and J usage is TRBJ2-7; 8 nucleotides align to TRBD2. The CDR3 loop reads CASSPSGSDYYEQYF. CDR3 DNA sequence: TGCGCCAGCAGCCCCAGCGGGAGCGATTACTACGAGCAGTACTTC.